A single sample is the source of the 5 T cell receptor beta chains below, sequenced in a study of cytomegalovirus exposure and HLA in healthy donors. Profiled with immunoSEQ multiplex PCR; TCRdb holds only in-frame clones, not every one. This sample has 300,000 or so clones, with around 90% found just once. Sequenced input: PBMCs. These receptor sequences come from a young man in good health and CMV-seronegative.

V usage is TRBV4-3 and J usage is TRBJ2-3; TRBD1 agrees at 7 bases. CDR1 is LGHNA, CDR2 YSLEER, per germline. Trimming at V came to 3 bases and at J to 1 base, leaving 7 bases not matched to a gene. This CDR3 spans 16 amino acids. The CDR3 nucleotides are TGCGCCAGCAGCCACCCACAGGGGTCAGGCACAGATACGCAGTATTTT. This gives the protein CASSHPQGSGTDTQYF.

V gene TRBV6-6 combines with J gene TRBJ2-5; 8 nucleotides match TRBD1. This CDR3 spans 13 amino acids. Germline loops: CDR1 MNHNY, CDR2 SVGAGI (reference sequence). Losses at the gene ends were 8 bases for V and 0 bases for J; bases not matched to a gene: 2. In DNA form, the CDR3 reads TGTGCCAGCGGGGACAGGTACCAAGAGACCCAGTACTTC. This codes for CASGDRYQETQYF.

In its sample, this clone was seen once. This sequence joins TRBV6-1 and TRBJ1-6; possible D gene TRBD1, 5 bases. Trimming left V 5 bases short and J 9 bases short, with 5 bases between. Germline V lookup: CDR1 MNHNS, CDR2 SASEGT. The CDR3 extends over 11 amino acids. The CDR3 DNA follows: TGTGCCAGCAGTAGGGGTTCACCCCTCCACTTT. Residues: CASSRGSPLHF.

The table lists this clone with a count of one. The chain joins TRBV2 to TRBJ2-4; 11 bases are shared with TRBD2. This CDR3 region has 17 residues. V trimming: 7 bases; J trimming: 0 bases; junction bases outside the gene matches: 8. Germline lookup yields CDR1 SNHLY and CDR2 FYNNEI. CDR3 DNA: TGTGCCAGCACCGACCTGGGACTAGCGGTAGCCAAAAACATTCAGTACTTC. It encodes CASTDLGLAVAKNIQYF.

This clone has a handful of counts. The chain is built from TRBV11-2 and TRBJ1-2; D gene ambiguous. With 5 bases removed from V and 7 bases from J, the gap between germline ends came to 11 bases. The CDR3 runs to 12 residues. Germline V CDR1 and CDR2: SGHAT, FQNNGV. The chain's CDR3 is CASSLSISGYTF. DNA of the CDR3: TGTGCCAGCAGCCTAAGTATTAGTGGCTACACCTTC.